The TCR beta chain under discussion was sequenced for a study of T-cell reconstitution after alpha-beta-depleted transplantation in children. The ends were cut back, 5 bases at V and 5 bases at J, with 9 bases in the middle. Germline V gene data show CDR1 as SGHNT and CDR2 as YENEEA. CDR3 size: 12 residues. Study-level points and caveats: The origin of alpha-beta T cells about two months after transplant was reportedly several hundred expanded graft clones. Among T cells one year after transplant, newly produced cells accounted for most counts and diversity.

As concerns this clonotype: The target antigen is unknown.

The authors prepared the TCRbeta library with unique molecular identifiers. TCRdb itself ran the PCR reads through MiXCR, one entry per CDR3 protein. The sample has under 750,000 distinct CDR3 sequences; 23% are singletons. The gene calls are TRBV11-3 and TRBJ1-1; the D is unclear. The sample was PBMCs, mostly from graft donor cells, taken 360 days after TCRalphabeta/CD19-depleted stem cell transplant. The source is a boy less than two years old who had a stem cell transplant for acute myeloid leukemia, so the T cells may come from the graft donor. CDR3 DNA: TGTGCCAGCAGCCCTGGTCTGACTGAAGCTTTCTTT. It encodes CASSPGLTEAFF.